These 31 T cell receptor beta chains came from one sample sequenced in a study of cytomegalovirus exposure and HLA in healthy donors. Use of 60 Vbeta and 13 Jbeta primers characterized the PCR. TCRdb keeps only in-frame clones here, not all; method: immunoSEQ multiplex PCR. The table records over 100,000 clones, 74% of them present only once. Material for sequencing was PBMCs. The source is a man aged 35-49 years in good health and CMV-seropositive.

The sample holds a few counts of this clone. The chain combines TRBV2 with TRBJ2-2, with 7 bases identical to TRBD1. CDR3 length: 15 residues. Germline trimming cut 6 bases from V and 1 base from J; bases unmatched to any gene: 5. The germline V gene has CDR1 SNHLY and CDR2 FYNNEI. CDR3 in DNA: TGTGCCAGCAGGGTGGGACAGAAGAACACCGGGGAGCTGTTTTTT. Translating gives CASRVGQKNTGELFF.

The J gene is TRBJ2-5, the V gene TRBV25-1, with a weak D call TRBD2 (5 bases). The assigned J gene may be wrong: the sequence end matches TRBJ2-7 better. Germline assignment: CDR1 MGHDK and CDR2 SYGVNS. CDR3 length: 15 amino acids. This CDR3 is CASNPPAGITYEQYF. The CDR3 DNA reads TGTGCCAGTAACCCTCCCGCCGGGATCACCTACGAGCAGTACTTC.

This clone was seen just once. The chain combines TRBV15 with TRBJ1-6; 9 bases align to TRBD1. CDR3 size: 16 residues. V was clipped by 0 bases and J by 8 bases; unmatched bases: 5. Germline loops: CDR1 LNHNV, CDR2 YYDKDF (reference sequence). The CDR3 DNA reads as TGTGCCACCAGCAGAGATGGGACAGGGAAGGATTCACCCCTCCACTTT. Its protein product is CATSRDGTGKDSPLHF.

This clone was counted only a few times. The chain has TRBV29-1 and TRBJ2-7; D uncertain. With 4 bases removed from V and 6 bases from J, the gap between germline ends came to 19 bases. CDR1 is SQVTM and CDR2 is ANQGSEA in the germline V gene. CDR3 length equals 14 residues. DNA of the CDR3: TGCAGCGTTGGGTTTCGGTTGAACCCTTCCGAGCAGTACTTC. Translation: CSVGFRLNPSEQYF.

V gene TRBV30 combines with J gene TRBJ1-2; D remains ambiguous. V shed 0 bases and J shed 0 bases, with 8 bases lying between them. Germline loops: CDR1 GTSNPN, CDR2 SVGIG (reference sequence). The CDR3 length is 14 residues. The CDR3 region has the DNA TGTGCCTGGAGTGTAGAACGGGCTAACTATGGCTACACCTTC. The encoded protein is CAWSVERANYGYTF.

V usage is TRBV7-9 and J usage is TRBJ1-6; D call uncertain. The CDR3 spans 12 residues. Trimming left V 5 bases short and J 4 bases short, with 3 bases between. The germline V gene has CDR1 SEHNR and CDR2 FQNEAQ (reference sequence). DNA of the CDR3: TGTGCCAGCAGCCTTTATAATTCACCCCTCCACTTT. Protein: CASSLYNSPLHF.

The chain is built from TRBV9 and TRBJ2-7; 10 positions agree with TRBD1. The CDR3 consists of 15 residues. Germline assignment: CDR1 SGDLS and CDR2 YYNGEE. The V and J ends lost 2 bases and 2 bases, in that order; junction bases with no gene match: 4. CDR3 amino acids: CASSVGTGEAYEQYF. In nucleotides, the CDR3 is TGTGCCAGCAGCGTGGGGACAGGGGAAGCCTACGAGCAGTACTTC.

A word on this clone: This CDR3 is also generated by other DNA sequences in the sample. The chain has TRBV5-1 and TRBJ1-1; 8 bases are shared with TRBD1. V lost 3 bases, J lost 4 bases, and 11 bases stayed unmatched. Germline V gives CDR1 SGHRS, CDR2 YFSETQ. The CDR3 length is 16 residues. The CDR3 nucleotides read TGCGCCAGCAGCTCCTACGGACAGGGAGGACGCACTGAAGCTTTCTTT. It specifies CASSSYGQGGRTEAFF.

The chain couples TRBV18 to TRBJ2-3, with TRBD1 matching over 9 bases. Germline CDR1 KGHSH, CDR2 LQKENI. With V trimmed by 4 bases and J by 3 bases, 8 bases remained unmatched. CDR3 length equals 16 residues. The CDR3 region is CASSRVRDRVTDTQYF. CDR3 sequence (DNA): TGTGCCAGCTCACGGGTCCGGGACAGGGTGACAGATACGCAGTATTTT.

This clone was seen more than once but under ten times. The chain employs TRBV19 and TRBJ2-5; tentatively, D is TRBD1 (7 bases). The CDR3 is made up of 14 amino acids. Germline V gives CDR1 LNHDA, CDR2 SQIVND (reference sequence). Trimming pared 3 bases from V and 5 bases from J, leaving 13 bases between. CDR3 bases: TGTGCCAGTAGTATTACTAGCAGGGGGGAGACCCAGTACTTC. Encoded protein: CASSITSRGETQYF.

In this sample, this clone turned up once. This chain connects TRBV14 to TRBJ2-1; perhaps TRBD2 as D (5 bases). From germline, CDR1 is SGHDN and CDR2 FVKESK. The CDR3 is 14 amino acids. V lost 7 bases, J lost 4 bases, and 14 bases lay in between. The CDR3 is CASTLAGIYNEQFF. The CDR3 DNA follows: TGTGCCAGCACCCTAGCTGGAATTTACAATGAGCAGTTCTTC.

The chain is built from TRBV5-1 and TRBJ2-2, with 8 bases lining up with TRBD1. The CDR3 totals 15 residues. The junction had 2 bases not matched to a gene; V was cut back by 3 bases and J by 1 base. Germline V gives CDR1 SGHRS, CDR2 YFSETQ. The CDR3, as DNA: TGCGCCAGCAGCTACGGGACAGGGAACACCGGGGAGCTGTTTTTT. It encodes CASSYGTGNTGELFF.

V is TRBV5-1 and J is TRBJ1-4, with TRBD1 matching over 9 bases. The V and J ends lost 0 bases and 8 bases, in that order; junction bases with no gene match: 14. Germline CDR1 and CDR2: SGHRS and YFSETQ. This CDR3 comprises 18 residues. The CDR3 reads CASSLGPRDRAKWEKLFF. CDR3 nucleotides: TGCGCCAGCAGCTTGGGCCCAAGGGACAGGGCGAAATGGGAAAAACTGTTTTTT.

The V call is TRBV29-1, the J call TRBJ1-1; TRBD1 matches at 11 bases. With V trimmed by 7 bases and J by 4 bases, 2 bases remained unmatched. This CDR3 is 12 amino acids long. Germline V gives CDR1 SQVTM, CDR2 ANQGSEA. This chain's CDR3 is CSAGTGGTEAFF. In nucleotides, the CDR3 is TGCAGCGCAGGGACAGGGGGCACTGAAGCTTTCTTT.

This clone was seen a handful of times. J is TRBJ2-5 and V is TRBV5-1; D ambiguous. There are 15 residues in the CDR3. Trimming removed 0 bases at V and 1 base at J, with 10 bases between. Germline CDR1 reads SGHRS; CDR2 reads YFSETQ. CDR3 amino acids: CASSLARLAQETQYF. Written as DNA, the CDR3 is TGCGCCAGCAGCTTGGCCCGACTCGCCCAAGAGACCCAGTACTTC.

The chain recombines TRBV18 with TRBJ1-2, with 9 bases fitting TRBD1. Germline CDR1 reads KGHSH; CDR2 reads LQKENI. V dropped 3 bases and J dropped 4; count of bases not matched to a gene: 15. The CDR3 spans 18 residues. The CDR3 DNA reads TGTGCCAGCTCACCCTGGGGCAGTGCACAGGGGGCTGGCTATGGCTACACCTTC. As protein: CASSPWGSAQGAGYGYTF. Supplemented by reference TRBV18 and TRBJ1-2, the full variable domain reads NAGVMQNPRHLVRRRGQEARLRCSPMKGHSHVYWYRQLPEEGLKFMVYLQKENIIDESGMPKERFSAEFPKEGPSILRIQQVVRGDSAAYFCASSPWGSAQGAGYGYTFGSGTRLTVV.

The gene calls are TRBV7-6 and TRBJ2-2; 8 bases match TRBD2. CDR1 and CDR2 from the germline V gene are SGHVS and FNYEAQ. The CDR3 runs 18 residues. V was pared by 0 bases and J by 7 bases, with 13 bases of the junction left unmatched. CDR3 sequence (DNA): TGTGCCAGCAGCTTAGCGCTCAGACCCCGGGAGGGTAGCGGGGAGCTGTTTTTT. This sequence encodes CASSLALRPREGSGELFF.

This sequence joins TRBV16 and TRBJ1-2, with D maybe TRBD1 (6 bases). Germline assignment: CDR1 KGHSY and CDR2 FQNENV. This CDR3 is built from 13 residues. Trimming shortened V by 8 bases and J by 2 bases, and 12 bases separated the two germline ends. CDR3 DNA sequence: TGTGCCAGCCCGAATACAGGGAACTATGGCTACACCTTC. Amino acid sequence: CASPNTGNYGYTF.

The chain carries TRBV12-5 and TRBJ1-2, with D possibly being TRBD1 (5 bases). Trimming took off 6 bases at V and 6 bases at J, with 11 bases between the two ends. The CDR3 runs to 12 residues. Germline V lookup: CDR1 LGHNT, CDR2 FRNRAP. In DNA, the CDR3 is TGTGCTAGTGGGAGCTGGACACATGGCTACACCTTC. Its protein is CASGSWTHGYTF.

With respect to this clone: Other nucleotide sequences in the sample specify the same CDR3. Here the CDR3 reads CASSPGQGVYEQYF. As DNA, the CDR3 is TGCGCCAGCAGCCCAGGACAGGGGGTTTACGAGCAGTACTTC. The chain carries TRBV5-1 and TRBJ2-7; 10 bases agree with TRBD1. The V and J ends lost 4 bases and 4 bases, in that order; junction bases with no gene match: 5. The CDR3 consists of 14 residues. Germline CDR1 is SGHRS and CDR2 is YFSETQ.

The chain is built from TRBV10-1 and TRBJ1-1; no definite D call. V lost 0 bases and J lost 5, with 13 bases in between. The CDR3 spans 15 residues. Per germline, CDR1 WNHNN and CDR2 SYGVQD (reference sequence). In nucleotides, the CDR3 is TGCGCCAGCAGTGAGTCGCCGGGAGGGTGGACTGAAGCTTTCTTT. Its translation: CASSESPGGWTEAFF.

This chain uses TRBV5-4 with TRBJ1-2, with TRBD1 as a possible D gene (6 bases). The CDR3 extends over 15 amino acids. V lost 0 bases to trimming and J lost 3 bases, with 12 bases between them. The germline CDR1 and CDR2 sequences are SGHNT and YYREEE (reference sequence). The CDR3 region has the DNA TGTGCCAGCAGCTTGGGATCTAGACAGGACTATGGCTACACCTTC. Its protein is CASSLGSRQDYGYTF.

The V and J genes are TRBV29-1 and TRBJ2-1; D is possibly TRBD2 (6 bases). The CDR3 has 13 residues. Germline CDR1 and CDR2: SQVTM and ANQGSEA. V was pared by 7 bases and J by 1 base, with 11 bases between. The CDR3: CSARRGSYNEQFF. In DNA form, the CDR3 reads TGCAGCGCGCGGAGGGGTTCCTACAATGAGCAGTTCTTC.

The chain joins TRBV28 to TRBJ2-7, with TRBD2 identical over 8 bases. V lost 5 bases and J lost 0; bases outside the gene matches: 6. CDR1 is MDHEN, CDR2 SYDVKM, per germline. CDR3 size: 15 residues. CDR3 sequence reads: CASSTGGKYSYEQYF. The DNA for the CDR3 is TGTGCCAGCAGTACGGGGGGGAAATACTCCTACGAGCAGTACTTC.

This chain uses TRBV27 with TRBJ1-1; possibly TRBD1 for D (5 bases). Trimming shortened V by 6 bases and J by 4 bases, and 21 bases separated the two germline ends. The CDR3 totals 16 residues. The germline V gene has CDR1 MNHEY and CDR2 SMNVEV (reference sequence). CDR3 nucleotide sequence: TGTGCCAGCAGCCATCTTGGGCGGGGCGGTGGCACTGAAGCTTTCTTT. This codes for CASSHLGRGGGTEAFF.

The V gene is TRBV29-1, the J gene TRBJ2-7, with 7 bases lining up with TRBD2. V was pared by 6 bases and J by 0 bases, with 8 bases of the junction left unmatched. Looked up from germline, CDR1 is SQVTM and CDR2 is ANQGSEA. CDR3 length: 14 amino acids. The chain's CDR3 is CSVVGRESSYEQYF. Written as DNA, the CDR3 is TGCAGCGTGGTGGGGCGGGAGAGCTCCTACGAGCAGTACTTC.

This chain links TRBV30 with TRBJ2-5, with D unresolved. This CDR3 spans 14 amino acids. Per the germline V gene, CDR1 is GTSNPN and CDR2 is SVGIG (reference sequence). V lost 0 bases and J lost 3, with 11 bases in between. This CDR3 reads CAWSVPRGEETQYF. The CDR3 DNA follows: TGTGCCTGGAGTGTGCCTAGAGGAGAAGAGACCCAGTACTTC.

In this sample, this clone turned up once. J is TRBJ2-3 and V is TRBV18; D not resolved. CDR1 is KGHSH, CDR2 LQKENI, per germline. The CDR3 sequence is 13 residues long. The V end lost 5 bases, the J end lost 5 bases, and 11 bases lay between the germline ends. The CDR3 bases are TGTGCCAGCTCAGTCCAAAACAGAGATACGCAGTATTTT. Translated, it gives CASSVQNRDTQYF.

The chain carries TRBV30 and TRBJ2-4; no firm D call. Germline V CDR1 and CDR2: GTSNPN, SVGIG (reference sequence). The CDR3 is 14 amino acids. The V gene lost 2 bases and the J gene lost 0 bases, with 8 bases spanning the gap. The CDR3 spells CAWSQDLAKNIQYF. CDR3 nucleotide sequence: TGTGCCTGGAGTCAGGATTTAGCCAAAAACATTCAGTACTTC.

This clone was seen a few times. A junction boundary mismatches the germline segment, possibly from a read error. The chain has TRBV28 and TRBJ2-7; D unresolved. Germline lookup yields CDR1 MDHEN and CDR2 SYDVKM. The CDR3 length is 13 residues. This chain's CDR3 is CASSLRLNYEHYF. The DNA of the CDR3 is TGTGCCAGCAGTTTGCGTCTGAACTACGAGCACTACTTC.

This clone has more than one count but fewer than ten. Sequence at one end of the junction differs from germline and may be a read error. This chain's CDR3 is CSSSLGEGDSPSDEQYF. CDR3 in DNA: TGTTCCAGCAGCTTAGGGGAGGGGGACTCCCCATCGGACGAGCAGTACTTC. V and J are TRBV7-9 and TRBJ2-7, with D maybe TRBD2 (7 bases). Germline V gene sequence: CDR1 SEHNR, CDR2 FQNEAQ (reference sequence). This CDR3 has 17 residues.